One sample yielded the 21 T cell receptor beta chains listed below, sequenced in a study of T-cell memory formation after mild COVID-19. TCRdb processed the 5' RACE reads anew with MiXCR; each CDR3 protein has one entry. The table shows roughly 620,000 distinct CDR3 sequences, with about a sixth occurring only once. The sample consisted of PBMCs or a T cell subset sorted from them (not recorded which). These receptor sequences come from an adult woman who had mild COVID-19 (a few samples of this study predate the infection). Cell type and time point are not known.

This clonotype was found a few times. This chain joins TRBV6-2 or TRBV6-3 and TRBJ2-1, with D possibly matching TRBD1 (6 bases). V lost 5 bases to trimming and J lost 13 bases, with 15 bases between them. The CDR3 is made up of 12 amino acids. From germline, CDR1 is MNHEY and CDR2 SVGEGT. The CDR3 sequence is CASSHQGGSQFF. The CDR3 DNA sequence: TGTGCCAGCAGTCATCAAGGGGGTTCCCAGTTCTTC.

This clonotype was counted between two and nine times. The chain is built from TRBV7-2 and TRBJ2-3; weak D call: TRBD2 (6 bases). CDR3 length equals 15 residues. Germline V gene data show CDR1 as SGHTA and CDR2 as FQGNSA. Deletions cut 5 bases from V and 4 bases from J, with 16 bases between. The chain's CDR3 is CASSRAGSLADTQYF. In DNA form, the CDR3 reads TGTGCCAGCAGCAGGGCGGGATCCCTCGCAGATACGCAGTATTTT. Looking up the rest from reference TRBV7-2 and TRBJ2-3 gives the full variable domain: GAGVSQSPSNKVTEKGKDVELRCDPISGHTALYWYRQSLGQGLEFLIYFQGNSAPDKSGLPSDRFSAERTGGSVSTLTIQRTQQEDSAVYLCASSRAGSLADTQYFGPGTRLTVL.

V is TRBV14 and J is TRBJ1-6; D gene unclear. CDR3 length: 14 residues. V lost 0 bases, J lost 9 bases, and 9 bases lay in between. Germline CDR1 and CDR2: SGHDN and FVKESK. The CDR3 nucleotides read TGTGCCAGCAGCCAAGATCGGAATAGTTCACCCCTCCACTTT. It encodes CASSQDRNSSPLHF.

This chain links TRBV2 with TRBJ2-5; 12 positions agree with TRBD2. The V gene's germline CDR1 is SNHLY and CDR2 FYNNEI. V dropped 8 bases and J dropped 1; count of bases not matched to a gene: 5. There are 15 residues in the CDR3. The CDR3 loop reads CASGRTSGAQETQYF. The CDR3, as DNA: TGTGCCAGCGGGCGGACTAGCGGGGCCCAAGAGACCCAGTACTTC.

The chain combines TRBV15 with TRBJ2-1, with no clear D. The V gene's germline CDR1 is LNHNV and CDR2 YYDKDF (reference sequence). V shed 3 bases and J shed 4 bases, with 10 bases lying between them. The CDR3 runs 14 residues. In DNA form, the CDR3 reads TGTGCCACCAGCAGGACGGCGGATTACAATGAGCAGTTCTTC. Translation gives CATSRTADYNEQFF.

This clonotype was counted only a few times. The CDR3: CASSSFRDTQETQYF. CDR3 bases: TGCGCCAGCAGCTCCTTCCGGGACACCCAAGAGACCCAGTACTTC. The genes are TRBV5-1 and TRBJ2-5; D might be TRBD1 (6 bases). The CDR3 extends over 15 amino acids. V gave up 3 bases and J gave up 1 base, with 13 bases separating them. CDR1 SGHRS and CDR2 YFSETQ come from the germline V gene. The full variable domain, in which reference TRBV5-1 and TRBJ2-5 provide the parts outside the CDR3, is KAGVTQTPRYLIKTRGQQVTLSCSPISGHRSVSWYQQTPGQGLQFLFEYFSETQRNKGNFPGRFSGRQFSNSRSEMNVSTLELGDSALYLCASSSFRDTQETQYFGPGTRLLVL.

In this sample, this clonotype turned up many times. This chain connects TRBV6-1 to TRBJ2-7; D possibly corresponds to TRBD1 (6 bases). In germline, CDR1 is MNHNS, CDR2 SASEGT. With 6 bases removed from V and 2 bases from J, the gap between germline ends came to 11 bases. This CDR3 is built from 13 residues. In nucleotides, the CDR3 is TGTGCCAGCAGGGGCAGGGGACCCTACGAGCAGTACTTC. Translating it yields CASRGRGPYEQYF.

This clonotype was observed many times. V usage is TRBV5-1 and J usage is TRBJ1-1; tentatively, D is TRBD1 (6 bases). This CDR3 contains 14 residues. Trimming removed 4 bases from V and 1 base from J, with 11 bases in between. Germline V gene sequence: CDR1 SGHRS, CDR2 YFSETQ. The CDR3 protein is CASSPQTGNTEAFF. In DNA form, the CDR3 reads TGCGCCAGCAGCCCACAGACAGGGAACACTGAAGCTTTCTTT.

The chain uses TRBV27 and TRBJ2-1, with D unresolved. Germline V gene lookup returns CDR1 MNHEY and CDR2 SMNVEV (reference sequence). This CDR3 contains 13 residues. V gave up 0 bases and J gave up 6 bases, with 6 bases separating them. Written as DNA, the CDR3 is TGTGCCAGCAGTTTATCCAGGACCAATGAGCAGTTCTTC. It is translated as CASSLSRTNEQFF.

This clonotype was seen repeatedly, ten times or more. This chain's CDR3 is CASSPWDNGANVLTF. CDR3 nucleotide sequence: TGCGCCAGCAGCCCCTGGGACAATGGGGCCAACGTCCTGACTTTC. The chain recombines TRBV5-1 with TRBJ2-6; perhaps TRBD1 as D (6 bases). The ends were cut back, 4 bases at V and 3 bases at J, with 11 bases in the middle. CDR1 SGHRS and CDR2 YFSETQ come from the germline V gene. The CDR3 sequence is 15 residues long.

V usage is TRBV7-9 and J usage is TRBJ1-1, with D uncertain. Germline assignment: CDR1 SEHNR and CDR2 FQNEAQ (reference sequence). Trimming took off 0 bases at V and 3 bases at J, with 5 bases between the two ends. CDR3 length: 13 amino acids. The CDR3 bases are TGTGCCAGCAGCTTAGCGTCTTACACTGAAGCTTTCTTT. It translates to CASSLASYTEAFF.

The chain carries TRBV20-1 and TRBJ2-7, with D perhaps assigned TRBD1 or TRBD2 (5 bases each). The V end was cut by 6 bases, the J end by 4 bases, with 13 bases between. The CDR3 runs to 12 residues. CDR1 and CDR2 from the germline V gene are DFQATT and SNEGSKA (reference sequence). The CDR3 bases are TGCAGTGCAGACAGCTCGGGATACGAGCAGTACTTC. It codes for CSADSSGYEQYF.

The chain joins TRBV5-1 to TRBJ2-7; D possibly corresponds to TRBD2 (6 bases). The V gene lost 0 bases and the J gene lost 4 bases, with 14 bases spanning the gap. Germline values: CDR1 SGHRS, CDR2 YFSETQ. The CDR3 runs to 15 residues. The CDR3 region is CASSLGSRGEYEQYF. The CDR3 DNA is TGCGCCAGCAGCTTGGGTTCTCGCGGGGAGTACGAGCAGTACTTC.

This clonotype was seen a few times. The chain carries TRBV29-1 and TRBJ2-1; TRBD2 is a possible D gene (7 bases). V shed 3 bases and J shed 6 bases, with 9 bases lying between them. The CDR3 is made up of 12 amino acids. The germline V gene encodes CDR1 SQVTM and CDR2 ANQGSEA. CDR3 nucleotides: TGCAGCGTTGAGGGGGGGGCCAATGAGCAGTTCTTC. It translates to CSVEGGANEQFF.

This clonotype was seen only a few times. The chain joins TRBV12-3 or TRBV12-4 to TRBJ1-4; D might be TRBD1 (6 bases). The V gene lost 3 bases and the J gene lost 4 bases, with 33 bases spanning the gap. The CDR3 covers 22 residues. Here the CDR3 reads CASSLGPQPIKGDLGGNEKLFF. The CDR3 DNA reads as TGTGCCAGCAGTTTGGGACCTCAACCTATCAAGGGGGACTTGGGGGGTAATGAAAAACTGTTTTTT.

The V call is TRBV12-3 or TRBV12-4, the J call TRBJ2-7, with D perhaps TRBD2 (5 bases). The CDR3 extends over 14 amino acids. Trimming took off 3 bases at V and 2 bases at J, with 11 bases between the two ends. CDR3 sequence: CASSFTGRPYEQYF. Written as DNA, the CDR3 is TGTGCCAGCAGTTTCACGGGGAGACCCTACGAGCAGTACTTC.

The chain couples TRBV27 to TRBJ2-7; no firm D call. The CDR3 is made up of 13 amino acids. With 2 bases removed from V and 3 bases from J, the gap between germline ends came to 8 bases. Germline CDR1 MNHEY, CDR2 SMNVEV (reference sequence). CDR3 bases: TGTGCCAGCAGTTTAAAACGGTTCTACGAGCAGTACTTC. Amino acid sequence: CASSLKRFYEQYF.

The chain uses TRBV4-3 and TRBJ2-3; 12 nucleotides align to TRBD2. The CDR3 runs to 19 residues. The germline CDR1 and CDR2 sequences are LGHNA and YSLEER. V dropped 0 bases and J dropped 6; count of bases not matched to a gene: 13. The DNA for the CDR3 is TGCGCCAGCAGCCAAGATCGGGTAGTACTAGCGGGGGGAAGCGATACGCAGTATTTT. It codes for CASSQDRVVLAGGSDTQYF.

This clonotype occurred a few times. The chain employs TRBV5-1 and TRBJ2-1, with TRBD2 matching 15 bases. J gave up 10 bases and V 1 base, and 3 bases lay outside the gene matches. The CDR3 length is 15 residues. CDR1 is SGHRS, CDR2 YFSETQ, per germline. The chain's CDR3 is CASSLMGLAGGEQFF. In DNA, the CDR3 is TGCGCCAGCAGCTTGATGGGACTAGCGGGAGGAGAGCAGTTCTTC.

This clonotype was counted many times. The chain uses TRBV6-5 and TRBJ2-5, with TRBD2 matching over 13 bases. Germline assignment: CDR1 MNHEY and CDR2 SVGAGI. The length of the CDR3 is 15 residues. Trimming cost V 6 bases and J 4 bases; bases outside gene matches: 5. The CDR3 DNA reads as TGTGCCAGCAGACGGACTAGCGGGGGAGGAGAGACCCAGTACTTC. As protein: CASRRTSGGGETQYF.

This clonotype was seen a few times. The genes are TRBV7-2 and TRBJ1-5; possibly TRBD1 for D (5 bases). This CDR3 region has 14 residues. V lost 6 bases, J lost 4 bases, and 13 bases lay in between. The germline V gene encodes CDR1 SGHTA and CDR2 FQGNSA. The chain's CDR3 is CASSSYGGNQPQHF. CDR3 bases: TGTGCCAGCAGTTCGTACGGGGGTAATCAGCCCCAGCATTTT.